One sample yielded the 23 T cell receptor beta chains listed below, sequenced in a study of T cells in women clearing cervical HPV infection. Profiling relied on immunoSEQ multiplex PCR, and the TCRdb table lists in-frame clones only, not all of them. The sample holds 30,000 to 40,000 clones. The sequenced sample was blood buffy coat. The receptors stem from a woman aged 18-70 years with a cervical HPV16 infection that either progressed to CIN3+ or cleared (not recorded which).

Of note for this clone: Sequencing ends 3 residues short of the CDR3 end; the germline J gene provides the rest. The V call is TRBV29-1, the J call TRBJ1-2, with D perhaps TRBD1 (5 bases). This CDR3 comprises 12 residues. Germline V gene lookup returns CDR1 SQVTM and CDR2 ANQGSEA. The CDR3 is CSIGTSGGGYTF. Incomplete CDR3 DNA: TGCAGCATTGGGACCTCCGGCGGGGGC. The variable domain in full, with the rest retrieved from reference TRBV29-1 and TRBJ1-2, is SAVISQKPSRDICQRGTSLTIQCQVDSQVTMMFWYRQQPGQSLTLIATANQGSEATYESGFVIDKFPISRPNLTFSTLTVSNMSPEDSSIYLCSIGTSGGGYTFGSGTRLTVV.

A word on this clone: The CDR3 is cut off 3 residues early in the read; its end comes from the germline J gene. This chain uses TRBV19 with TRBJ1-5; tentative D call: TRBD1 (6 bases). The V end was cut by 3 bases, the J end by 6 bases, with 15 bases between. Germline CDR1 reads LNHDA; CDR2 reads SQIVND (reference sequence). This CDR3 comprises 15 residues. CDR3 amino acids: CASSMEKSGVQPQHF. Partial CDR3 DNA: TGTGCCAGTAGTATGGAGAAGTCAGGGGTTCAGCCC.

As regards this clone: Sequencing ends 3 residues short of the CDR3 end; the germline J gene provides the rest. The rearrangement uses TRBV4-2 and TRBJ1-4, with D perhaps matching TRBD1 (5 bases). This CDR3 is 20 amino acids long. Germline CDR1 is LGHNA and CDR2 is YNFKEQ. The V and J ends lost 4 bases and 0 bases respectively, with 24 bases between them. The chain's CDR3 is CASSPRTHGRVIATNEKLFF. Partial CDR3 DNA: TGTGCCAGCAGCCCCCGGACACATGGAAGAGTGATAGCAACTAATGAAAAA.

On this clone: The DNA ends 3 residues before the CDR3 does, and the rest of the CDR3 is filled in from the germline J gene. The genes are TRBV5-1 and TRBJ1-6; 9 bases align to TRBD1. Trimming at V came to 0 bases and at J to 8 bases, leaving 6 bases not matched to a gene. Germline values: CDR1 SGHRS, CDR2 YFSETQ. This CDR3 contains 16 residues. The CDR3 loop is CASSLEAQGAHSPLHF. The part of the CDR3 DNA that was read is TGCGCCAGCAGCTTGGAGGCACAGGGGGCGCATTCACCC.

Worth noting for this clone: From the germline J gene comes the end of the CDR3, since the read stops 3 residues before it. The chain combines TRBV20-1 with TRBJ1-4; 8 nucleotides align to TRBD1. Losses at the gene ends were 5 bases for V and 2 bases for J; bases not matched to a gene: 7. Germline CDR1 DFQATT, CDR2 SNEGSKA (reference sequence). The CDR3 length is 15 residues. The part of the CDR3 DNA that was read is TGCAGTGCTCCGGACAGGGCGAGTACTAATGAAAAA. Translating gives CSAPDRASTNEK. The full CDR3 protein reads CSAPDRASTNEKLFF.

Regarding this clone: From the germline J gene comes the end of the CDR3, since the read stops 3 residues before it. V gene TRBV5-4 combines with J gene TRBJ2-7; 9 positions match TRBD1. Losses at the gene ends were 0 bases for V and 6 bases for J; bases not matched to a gene: 7. The CDR3 is 15 residues long. Germline V gene data show CDR1 as SGHNT and CDR2 as YYREEE (reference sequence). The CDR3 sequence: CASSLGDRALGEQYF. The part of the CDR3 DNA that was read is TGTGCCAGCAGCTTGGGGGACAGGGCCCTTGGCGAG.

About this clone: Sequencing ends 3 residues short of the CDR3 end; the germline J gene provides the rest. J is TRBJ1-2 and V is TRBV19, with TRBD1 identical over 8 bases. The CDR3 runs to 13 residues. Germline CDR1 is LNHDA and CDR2 is SQIVND (reference sequence). Trimming cost V 4 bases and J 7 bases; bases outside gene matches: 5. The chain's CDR3 is CASSKTGESGYTF. The CDR3 bases that were read are TGTGCCAGTAGTAAGACAGGGGAGAGTGGC.

A remark on this clone: Sequencing ends 3 residues short of the CDR3 end; the germline J gene provides the rest. The chain carries TRBV6-2 or TRBV6-3 and TRBJ2-1; a possible D gene is TRBD2 (7 bases). Trimming took 8 bases from V and 3 from J, leaving 11 bases between them. Germline lookup yields CDR1 MNHEY and CDR2 SVGEGT. The CDR3 length is 13 residues. The sequenced CDR3 bases are TGTGCCAGCGGGGGGGCTGACTACAATGAG. Translated: CASGGADYNE. From start to end, the CDR3 is CASGGADYNEQFF.

The CDR3 protein is CASRRDSNTEAFF. The part of the CDR3 DNA that was read is TGTGCCAGCAGGAGGGACAGCAACACTGAA. The rearrangement links TRBV2 to TRBJ1-1, with TRBD1 matching 7 bases. Read coverage stops 3 residues before the CDR3 terminus; the germline J gene supplies the remainder. Per the germline V gene, CDR1 is SNHLY and CDR2 is FYNNEI. With 6 bases clipped from V and 2 bases from J, the junction kept 3 bases outside the gene matches. The CDR3 runs 13 residues. Full variable domain (missing parts from reference TRBV2 and TRBJ1-1): EPEVTQTPSHQVTQMGQEVILRCVPISNHLYFYWYRQILGQKVEFLVSFYNNEISEKSEIFDDQFSVERPDGSNFTLKIRSTKLEDSAMYFCASRRDSNTEAFFGQGTRLTVV.

On this clone: Read sequence stops 3 residues before the CDR3 end, and the germline J gene provides the missing end. The V and J genes are TRBV20-1 and TRBJ2-5, with 8 positions matching TRBD2. V shed 1 base and J 4 bases; nucleotides not matched to a gene: 8. The CDR3 is 15 residues long. From germline, CDR1 is DFQATT and CDR2 SNEGSKA (reference sequence). CDR3 region: CSARGERGTLETQYF. The DNA read from the CDR3 is TGCAGTGCTAGAGGGGAGCGGGGGACCCTAGAGACC.

Concerning this clone: The sequenced fragment ends 3 residues before the CDR3 boundary, so the rest is inferred from the germline J gene. In the same sample, other DNA sequences code for this CDR3. The chain employs TRBV19 and TRBJ1-1; D unresolved. The ends were cut back, 6 bases at V and 1 base at J, with 6 bases in the middle. CDR1 is LNHDA and CDR2 is SQIVND in the germline V gene (reference sequence). The CDR3 extends over 12 amino acids. CDR3 DNA, as far as it was read: TGTGCCAGTAGCCCGGGGAACACTGAA. Translation: CASSPGNTE. The full CDR3 protein is CASSPGNTEAFF. The entire variable domain, with the rest obtained from reference TRBV19 and TRBJ1-1, is as follows: DGGITQSPKYLFRKEGQNVTLSCEQNLNHDAMYWYRQDPGQGLRLIYYSQIVNDFQKGDIAEGYSVSREKKESFPLTVTSAQKNPTAFYLCASSPGNTEAFFGQGTRLTVV.

As for this clone: The read is 3 residues too short to cover the CDR3 end, so that end is filled in from the germline J gene. The rearrangement uses TRBV20-1 and TRBJ1-1; the D is unclear. CDR1 is DFQATT, CDR2 SNEGSKA, per germline (reference sequence). The CDR3 spans 17 residues. Trimming took off 0 bases at V and 0 bases at J, with 17 bases between the two ends. The CDR3 protein is CSARDEALGTMNTEAFF. Incomplete CDR3 DNA: TGCAGTGCTAGAGATGAGGCACTAGGAACCATGAACACTGAA.

A remark on this clone: The read falls 3 residues short of the CDR3 end, and the missing part is taken from the germline J gene. This chain connects TRBV29-1 to TRBJ1-2; 7 nucleotides match TRBD1. The CDR3 totals 16 residues. J lost 0 bases, V lost 7 bases, and 14 bases had no gene match. Germline lookup yields CDR1 SQVTM and CDR2 ANQGSEA. This CDR3 is CSAEVDRTKPNYGYTF. Partial CDR3 DNA: TGCAGCGCTGAGGTGGACAGGACGAAACCTAACTATGGC.

Turning to this clone: The read ends 3 residues before the CDR3 terminus; that terminus is restored from the germline J gene. The chain couples TRBV7-2 to TRBJ1-1; 9 bases line up with TRBD1. This CDR3 region has 15 residues. J gave up 1 base and V 4 bases, and 4 bases lay outside the gene matches. CDR1 is SGHTA, CDR2 FQGNSA, per germline. This CDR3 is CASSSRTGANTEAFF. The sequenced CDR3 bases are TGTGCCAGCAGCTCGCGGACAGGGGCGAACACTGAA.

Turning to this clone: Sequencing ends 3 residues short of the CDR3 end; the germline J gene provides the rest. The V call is TRBV5-1, the J call TRBJ1-2, with 9 bases that match TRBD1. The CDR3 length is 14 residues. Germline lookup yields CDR1 SGHRS and CDR2 YFSETQ. The CDR3 spells CASSQDRGTDTYTF. The CDR3 DNA, read in part, is TGCGCCAGCAGCCAGGACAGGGGAACAGATACC.

A remark on this clone: The read stops 3 residues short of the end of the CDR3; the missing end is completed from the germline J gene. The gene calls are TRBV18 and TRBJ2-4; no clear D. The CDR3 consists of 16 residues. Germline loops: CDR1 KGHSH, CDR2 LQKENI. The CDR3 bases that were read are TGTGCCAGCTCACCATATGGTGCTGGATCCAACTATGGT. It encodes CASSPYGAGSNYG. The full CDR3 protein reads CASSPYGAGSNYGQYF.

Concerning this clone itself: The read falls 3 residues short of the CDR3 end, and the missing part is taken from the germline J gene. The gene calls are TRBV18 and TRBJ1-1, with 9 bases that match TRBD1. Germline V gene data show CDR1 as KGHSH and CDR2 as LQKENI. This CDR3 comprises 16 residues. The CDR3 loop reads CASSPPGQGLDDEAFF. The part of the CDR3 DNA that was read is TGTGCCAGCTCACCACCGGGACAGGGTCTCGACGACGAG. Complete variable domain (other parts from reference TRBV18 and TRBJ1-1): NAGVMQNPRHLVRRRGQEARLRCSPMKGHSHVYWYRQLPEEGLKFMVYLQKENIIDESGMPKERFSAEFPKEGPSILRIQQVVRGDSAAYFCASSPPGQGLDDEAFFGQGTRLTVV.

With regard to this clone: With the read ending 3 residues before the CDR3 end, the germline J gene is used to fill in that end. The rearrangement joins TRBV2 to TRBJ1-2; tentative D call: TRBD1 (5 bases). Germline V gene lookup returns CDR1 SNHLY and CDR2 FYNNEI. The V and J ends lost 4 bases and 6 bases respectively, with 15 bases between them. This CDR3 has 14 amino acids. CDR3 residues: CASSVGQGRDGYTF. Partial CDR3 DNA: TGTGCCAGCAGTGTGGGGCAGGGAAGGGATGGC.

Remarks on this clone: The read is 3 residues too short to cover the CDR3 end, so that end is filled in from the germline J gene. V is TRBV9 and J is TRBJ2-1; perhaps TRBD2 as D (6 bases). Germline assignment: CDR1 SGDLS and CDR2 YYNGEE. The CDR3 contains 14 residues. Trimming removed 7 bases at V and 4 bases at J, with 15 bases between. The covered CDR3 bases are TGTGCCAGCCGACCGGGACTCCAATACAATGAG. This sequence encodes CASRPGLQYNE. The whole CDR3 sequence reads CASRPGLQYNEQFF.

About this clone: The read halts 3 residues ahead of the CDR3 end, with the missing end drawn from the germline J gene. The chain employs TRBV9 and TRBJ2-1; 13 nucleotides line up with TRBD2. Germline lookup yields CDR1 SGDLS and CDR2 YYNGEE. The CDR3 totals 16 residues. The trim removed 3 bases at V and 5 bases at J, leaving 5 bases unmatched. The part of the CDR3 DNA that was read is TGTGCCAGCAGCGCAGAAGGGACTAGCGGGGACAATGAG. The encoded protein is CASSAEGTSGDNE. The whole CDR3 sequence reads CASSAEGTSGDNEQFF.

Points on this clone: The read ends 3 residues early relative to the CDR3; the germline J gene fills the gap. V and J are TRBV7-8 and TRBJ1-1; 7 bases agree with TRBD1. Germline values: CDR1 SGHVS, CDR2 FQNEAQ. The junction had 7 bases not matched to a gene; V was cut back by 5 bases and J by 1 base. This CDR3 is 15 amino acids long. The CDR3 region is CASSLTRGWNTEAFF. The sequenced part of the CDR3 DNA is TGTGCCAGCAGCCTTACCAGGGGGTGGAACACTGAA.

Partial CDR3 DNA: TGTGCCATCAGTGAGTCGGGCTCCTATAATTCACCA. It is translated as CAISESGSYNSP. The whole CDR3 sequence is CAISESGSYNSPLFF. The V and J genes are TRBV10-3 and TRBJ1-4; D gene uncertain. Coverage ceases 3 residues before the CDR3 finishes, and the germline J gene fills in the end. Germline CDR1 and CDR2: ENHRY and SYGVKD. The length of the CDR3 is 15 residues.

Notes on this clone: The read is 3 residues too short to cover the CDR3 end, so that end is filled in from the germline J gene. The rearrangement links TRBV7-6 to TRBJ2-7; no firm D call. In germline, CDR1 is SGHVS, CDR2 FNYEAQ. The CDR3 has 15 residues. V shed 3 bases and J shed 3 bases, with 15 bases lying between them. The DNA read from the CDR3 is TGTGCCAGCAGCTTTGGCGACTCCGCAAACTACGAG. Protein: CASSFGDSANYE. The full CDR3 sequence reads CASSFGDSANYEQYF.